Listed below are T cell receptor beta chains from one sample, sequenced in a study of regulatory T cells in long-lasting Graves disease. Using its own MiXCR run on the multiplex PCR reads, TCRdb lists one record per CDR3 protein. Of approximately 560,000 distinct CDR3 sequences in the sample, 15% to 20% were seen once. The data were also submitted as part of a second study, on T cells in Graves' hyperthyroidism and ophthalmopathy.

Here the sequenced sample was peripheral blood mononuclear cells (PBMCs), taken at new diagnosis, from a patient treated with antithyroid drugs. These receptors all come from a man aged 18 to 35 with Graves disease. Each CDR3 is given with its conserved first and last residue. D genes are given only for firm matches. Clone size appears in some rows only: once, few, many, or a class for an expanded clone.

CDR3aa: CASSLTGQNNSPLHF
CDR3nt: TGTGCCAGCAGCCTAACGGGACAGAATAATTCACCCCTCCACTTT
abundance: many
len: 15
v_gene: TRBV18
d_gene: TRBD1
j_gene: TRBJ1-6

CDR3aa: CASTMGANYGYTF
CDR3nt: TGTGCCAGCACTATGGGGGCTAACTATGGCTACACCTTC
abundance: many
len: 13
v_gene: TRBV6-1
d_gene: .
j_gene: TRBJ1-2

CDR3aa: CASSSQGLAGGDEQYF
CDR3nt: TGTGCCAGCAGTTCCCAGGGACTAGCGGGAGGGGACGAGCAGTACTTC
abundance: .
len: 16
v_gene: TRBV6-5
d_gene: TRBD2
j_gene: TRBJ2-7

CDR3aa: CASSFMANSYEQYF
CDR3nt: TGTGCCAGCAGCTTTATGGCTAACTCCTACGAGCAGTACTTC
abundance: few
len: 14
v_gene: TRBV7-9
d_gene: .
j_gene: TRBJ2-7

CDR3aa: CSAKGRDNIQYF
CDR3nt: TGCAGTGCCAAGGGACGAGACAACATTCAGTACTTC
abundance: .
len: 12
v_gene: TRBV20-1
d_gene: .
j_gene: TRBJ2-4

CDR3aa: CASSTPPSGYSTDTQYF
CDR3nt: TGTGCCAGCAGTACACCTCCTAGCGGATATAGCACAGATACGCAGTATTTT
abundance: many
len: 17
v_gene: TRBV2
d_gene: TRBD2
j_gene: TRBJ2-3

CDR3aa: CASSPGKGGYEQYF
CDR3nt: TGCGCCAGCAGCCCGGGAAAGGGGGGGTACGAGCAGTACTTC
abundance: .
len: 14
v_gene: TRBV4-1
d_gene: .
j_gene: TRBJ2-7

CDR3aa: CASSPSDYTEAFF
CDR3nt: TGTGCCAGCAGCCCCAGCGACTACACTGAAGCTTTCTTT
abundance: .
len: 13
v_gene: TRBV13
d_gene: .
j_gene: TRBJ1-1

CDR3aa: CASSLGLDTDF
CDR3nt: TGTGCCAGCAGCCTCGGACTAGATACGGACTTC
abundance: many
len: 11
v_gene: TRBV3-1
d_gene: TRBD2
j_gene: TRBJ2-5

CDR3aa: CASSEEGTTLDTQYF
CDR3nt: TGTGCCAGCAGCGAAGAAGGGACTACTTTGGATACGCAGTATTTT
abundance: .
len: 15
v_gene: TRBV9
d_gene: TRBD2
j_gene: TRBJ2-3

CDR3aa: CSAGAAPGLAGYNEQFF
CDR3nt: TGCAGTGCTGGTGCCGCTCCGGGACTAGCGGGGTACAATGAGCAGTTCTTC
abundance: many
len: 17
v_gene: TRBV20-1
d_gene: TRBD2
j_gene: TRBJ2-1

CDR3aa: CASSQDWSRPTRYEQYF
CDR3nt: TGCGCCAGCAGCCAAGATTGGTCTAGACCAACTCGTTACGAGCAGTACTTC
abundance: few
len: 17
v_gene: TRBV4-1
d_gene: .
j_gene: TRBJ2-7

CDR3aa: CASSFEGADGYTF
CDR3nt: TGTGCCAGCAGCTTTGAGGGGGCAGATGGCTACACCTTC
abundance: few
len: 13
v_gene: TRBV5-6
d_gene: TRBD1
j_gene: TRBJ1-2

CDR3aa: CASSLGFGLDEKLFF
CDR3nt: TGTGCCAGCAGCCTGGGCTTCGGGCTCGACGAAAAACTGTTTTTT
abundance: few
len: 15
v_gene: TRBV7-9
d_gene: .
j_gene: TRBJ1-4

CDR3aa: CASSLDDLNTEAFF
CDR3nt: TGCGCCAGCAGCTTGGACGACCTGAACACTGAAGCTTTCTTT
abundance: .
len: 14
v_gene: TRBV5-1
d_gene: .
j_gene: TRBJ1-1

CDR3aa: CASSPSGSGEEKLFF
CDR3nt: TGTGCCAGCAGCCCTTCGGGGAGTGGTGAGGAAAAACTGTTTTTT
abundance: .
len: 15
v_gene: TRBV9
d_gene: .
j_gene: TRBJ1-4

CDR3aa: CATSRDAVAQETQYF
CDR3nt: TGTGCCACCAGCAGAGACGCCGTTGCCCAAGAGACCCAGTACTTC
abundance: many
len: 15
v_gene: TRBV15
d_gene: .
j_gene: TRBJ2-5

CDR3aa: CASSGVLDTQYF
CDR3nt: TGTGCCAGCAGTGGGGTTCTTGATACGCAGTATTTT
abundance: many
len: 12
v_gene: TRBV28
d_gene: .
j_gene: TRBJ2-3

CDR3aa: CATSDPYLAGELFF
CDR3nt: TGTGCCACCAGTGATCCTTATCTGGCCGGGGAGCTGTTTTTT
abundance: .
len: 14
v_gene: TRBV24-1
d_gene: .
j_gene: TRBJ2-2

CDR3aa: CASRPGTRDNEQFF
CDR3nt: TGCGCCAGCAGGCCCGGGACTAGAGACAATGAGCAGTTCTTC
abundance: .
len: 14
v_gene: TRBV4-1
d_gene: TRBD2
j_gene: TRBJ2-1

CDR3aa: CASSWGTSGFDEQYF
CDR3nt: TGTGCCAGCAGTTGGGGGACTAGCGGGTTCGATGAGCAGTACTTC
abundance: many
len: 15
v_gene: TRBV28
d_gene: TRBD2
j_gene: TRBJ2-7

CDR3aa: CASRLAGVEETQYF
CDR3nt: TGTGCCAGTCGACTAGCGGGAGTAGAAGAGACCCAGTACTTC
abundance: .
len: 14
v_gene: TRBV12-3/TRBV12-4
d_gene: TRBD2
j_gene: TRBJ2-5

CDR3aa: CASSLEIAGGIYEQYF
CDR3nt: TGTGCCAGCAGCTTAGAAATAGCGGGAGGTATCTACGAGCAGTACTTC
abundance: many
len: 16
v_gene: TRBV11-2
d_gene: TRBD2
j_gene: TRBJ2-7

CDR3aa: CASSWQGAEYGYTF
CDR3nt: TGTGCCAGCAGCTGGCAGGGGGCAGAGTATGGCTACACCTTC
abundance: few
len: 14
v_gene: TRBV6-1
d_gene: TRBD1
j_gene: TRBJ1-2

CDR3aa: CASSQVPGGGNIQYF
CDR3nt: TGTGCCAGCAGCCAAGTCCCGGGGGGCGGAAACATTCAGTACTTC
abundance: few
len: 15
v_gene: TRBV3-1
d_gene: .
j_gene: TRBJ2-4

CDR3aa: CASSEYGPRRDTEAFF
CDR3nt: TGTGCCAGCAGTGAATATGGTCCTAGGAGGGACACTGAAGCTTTCTTT
abundance: .
len: 16
v_gene: TRBV25-1
d_gene: .
j_gene: TRBJ1-1

CDR3aa: CSAWKVYEQYF
CDR3nt: TGCAGTGCCTGGAAGGTTTACGAGCAGTACTTC
abundance: many
len: 11
v_gene: TRBV20-1
d_gene: .
j_gene: TRBJ2-7

CDR3aa: CASSLTRGRLSGANVLTF
CDR3nt: TGTGCCAGCAGCTTAACCAGGGGGCGGTTATCTGGGGCCAACGTCCTGACTTTC
abundance: .
len: 18
v_gene: TRBV7-6
d_gene: TRBD1
j_gene: TRBJ2-6

CDR3aa: CASTGTLYSNQPQHF
CDR3nt: TGTGCCAGCACAGGGACCCTCTATAGCAATCAGCCCCAGCATTTT
abundance: few
len: 15
v_gene: TRBV6-1
d_gene: .
j_gene: TRBJ1-5

CDR3aa: CASSDRDPLSSYNEQFF
CDR3nt: TGTGCCAGCAGCGACAGGGACCCACTAAGCTCCTACAATGAGCAGTTCTTC
abundance: .
len: 17
v_gene: TRBV9
d_gene: .
j_gene: TRBJ2-1

CDR3aa: CASSEWNRDFDGQYF
CDR3nt: TGTGCCAGCAGTGAATGGAACAGGGATTTCGATGGGCAGTACTTC
abundance: few
len: 15
v_gene: TRBV2
d_gene: .
j_gene: TRBJ2-7

CDR3aa: CSAQSGREGRYNEQFF
CDR3nt: TGCAGTGCGCAGAGCGGGCGGGAGGGCCGATACAATGAGCAGTTCTTC
abundance: many
len: 16
v_gene: TRBV20-1
d_gene: TRBD2
j_gene: TRBJ2-1

CDR3aa: CATSAGGSSLNEQFF
CDR3nt: TGTGCCACCAGTGCGGGCGGGAGTTCTCTCAATGAGCAGTTCTTC
abundance: .
len: 15
v_gene: TRBV24-1
d_gene: TRBD2
j_gene: TRBJ2-1

CDR3aa: CASSLRGTAETQYF
CDR3nt: TGTGCCAGCAGTTTAAGAGGGACAGCAGAGACCCAGTACTTC
abundance: many
len: 14
v_gene: TRBV27
d_gene: TRBD1
j_gene: TRBJ2-5

CDR3aa: CASSPGGSLSTDTQYF
CDR3nt: TGTGCCAGTAGTCCGGGCGGGAGCCTAAGCACAGATACGCAGTATTTT
abundance: few
len: 16
v_gene: TRBV19
d_gene: TRBD2
j_gene: TRBJ2-3

CDR3aa: CASGPGLAVNEQFF
CDR3nt: TGTGCCAGCGGCCCGGGACTAGCTGTCAATGAGCAGTTCTTC
abundance: many
len: 14
v_gene: TRBV27
d_gene: TRBD2
j_gene: TRBJ2-1

CDR3aa: CAQGVGQETQYF
CDR3nt: TGTGCCCAGGGGGTGGGCCAAGAGACCCAGTACTTC
abundance: .
len: 12
v_gene: TRBV30
d_gene: TRBD1
j_gene: TRBJ2-5